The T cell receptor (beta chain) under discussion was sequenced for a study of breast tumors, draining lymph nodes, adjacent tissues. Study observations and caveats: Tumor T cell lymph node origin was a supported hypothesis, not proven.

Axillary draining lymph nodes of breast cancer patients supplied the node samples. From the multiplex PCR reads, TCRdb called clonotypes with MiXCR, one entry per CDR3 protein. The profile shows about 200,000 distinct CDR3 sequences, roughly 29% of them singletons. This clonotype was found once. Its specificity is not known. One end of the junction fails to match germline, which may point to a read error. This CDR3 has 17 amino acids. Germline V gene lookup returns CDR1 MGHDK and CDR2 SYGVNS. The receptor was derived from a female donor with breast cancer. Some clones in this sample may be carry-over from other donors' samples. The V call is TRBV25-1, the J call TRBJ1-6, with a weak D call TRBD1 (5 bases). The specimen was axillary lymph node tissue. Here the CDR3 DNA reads TGTGCCAGCACCAGTGGTGGCGGGGGTTCCTATAATTCATCCCTCCACTTT. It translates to CASTSGGGGSYNSSLHF.